A selection of T cell receptor beta chains follows, all from one sample in a study of T cell responses to AZD1222 COVID-19 vaccine. This table comes from immunoSEQ multiplex PCR, and its TCRdb copy is limited to in-frame clones, with some not included. The data hold about 110,000 clones, with 88% observed a single time. The source material was peripheral blood, sampled on day 0 of AZD1222 vaccination. These receptors all stem from an adult in good health. The CDR3 runs from the conserved cysteine through the conserved F or W. Expanded clones get a size class; other rows say once, few or many, or leave the size out.

V gene: TRBV9
clone size: .
J gene: TRBJ2-2
CDR3 protein: CASSVWQTGTGELFF

V gene: TRBV27
clone size: .
J gene: TRBJ2-1
CDR3 protein: CASSFWTSPNEQFF

V gene: TRBV2
clone size: few
J gene: TRBJ1-2
CDR3 protein: CASMATVVYGYTF

V gene: TRBV5-1
clone size: .
J gene: TRBJ1-5
CDR3 protein: CASSLGGLDQPQHF

V gene: TRBV9
clone size: .
J gene: TRBJ2-1
CDR3 protein: CASTTRGLSYNEQFF

V gene: TRBV2
clone size: .
J gene: TRBJ2-5
CDR3 protein: CASSDSLGWAQEEETQYF

V gene: TRBV19
clone size: .
J gene: TRBJ2-3
CDR3 protein: CASSLIPDTQYF

V gene: TRBV3-1/TRBV3-2
clone size: .
J gene: TRBJ1-4
CDR3 protein: CASSQSGSLNEKLFF

V gene: TRBV10-3
clone size: .
J gene: TRBJ2-7
CDR3 protein: CAISGLADSSYEQYF

V gene: TRBV7-2
clone size: .
J gene: TRBJ2-1
CDR3 protein: CASSPPGLDEQFF

V gene: TRBV5-1
clone size: .
J gene: TRBJ1-1
CDR3 protein: CASSQTQLGTAFF

V gene: TRBV12-3/TRBV12-4
clone size: .
J gene: TRBJ2-1
CDR3 protein: CASSLRVGGEQFF

V gene: TRBV5-6
clone size: .
J gene: TRBJ1-3
CDR3 protein: CASSLDSRYTIYF

V gene: TRBV28
clone size: .
J gene: TRBJ1-4
CDR3 protein: CASSSGGQSNEKLFF

V gene: TRBV6-4
clone size: .
J gene: TRBJ2-3
CDR3 protein: CASSLELHLGTDTQYF

V gene: TRBV5-4
clone size: .
J gene: TRBJ1-1
CDR3 protein: CASSLGGGAEAFF

V gene: TRBV12-2
clone size: .
J gene: TRBJ1-1
CDR3 protein: CASRLRDRGYTEAFF

V gene: TRBV5-6
clone size: .
J gene: TRBJ1-6
CDR3 protein: CASSLSTSTLHF

V gene: TRBV11-3
clone size: .
J gene: TRBJ1-3
CDR3 protein: CASSLGQNTIYF

V gene: TRBV27
clone size: .
J gene: TRBJ1-2
CDR3 protein: CASSSQGTYGYTF

V gene: TRBV5-1
clone size: .
J gene: TRBJ1-4
CDR3 protein: CASSQWGNNEKLFF

V gene: TRBV5-1
clone size: few
J gene: TRBJ2-7
CDR3 protein: CASGGSSSYEQYF

V gene: TRBV7-9
clone size: .
J gene: TRBJ1-6
CDR3 protein: CASSLGGQGDSPLHF

V gene: TRBV29-1
clone size: .
J gene: TRBJ1-2
CDR3 protein: CSASRGGDYGYTF

V gene: TRBV6-5
clone size: .
J gene: TRBJ1-5
CDR3 protein: CASRRTGGGNQPQHF

V gene: TRBV5-1
clone size: .
J gene: TRBJ1-1
CDR3 protein: CASSYGSRNTEAFF

V gene: TRBV5-6
clone size: .
J gene: TRBJ2-3
CDR3 protein: CASSLRRWDTQYF

V gene: TRBV28
clone size: .
J gene: TRBJ2-2
CDR3 protein: CASSYGGFGTVNTGELFF

V gene: TRBV7-9
clone size: .
J gene: TRBJ1-1
CDR3 protein: CASSIPGQGTLTEAFF

V gene: TRBV2
clone size: .
J gene: TRBJ2-7
CDR3 protein: CASSGGDRSLGEQYF

V gene: TRBV27
clone size: .
J gene: TRBJ2-7
CDR3 protein: CASSSVGLSSYEQYF

V gene: TRBV7-5
clone size: once
J gene: TRBJ1-1
CDR3 protein: CVRSPGEGSNRSNTEAFF

V gene: TRBV30
clone size: .
J gene: TRBJ2-5
CDR3 protein: CAWSSSARGTQYF

V gene: TRBV6-5
clone size: .
J gene: TRBJ1-1
CDR3 protein: CASFSGPSSSAFF